This T cell receptor beta chain emerged from a study of long-term antiretroviral therapy in people with HIV. About the research overall: The study's earliest collections predate the 2015 immediate-ART recommendation by about a decade. Whole-study results and caveats: Repertoires in HIV (unlike those of controls) had narrower CDR3 length ranges.

About this clone: The antigen remains unidentified.

The assay used was immunoSEQ (version v3.0), run at survey level. The table came from immunoSEQ multiplex PCR; TCRdb's copy has only in-frame clones and leaves some out. This table has approximately 10,000 clones, around 84% appearing once. The V end was cut by 6 bases, the J end by 5 bases, with 13 bases between. The germline V gene has CDR1 KGHSH and CDR2 LQKENI. The CDR3 contains 13 residues. Every specimen provided roughly 1-10 million cryopreserved PBMC before DNA extraction took place. This sequence originates from a man aged 50-60 years with HIV. V is TRBV18 and J is TRBJ1-1, with D maybe TRBD1 (5 bases). The sample was unsorted PBMCs, taken less than 7.5 years after starting antiretroviral therapy. CDR3 DNA: TGTGCCAGCTCTATTGGCCGGGGGACTGAAGCTTTCTTT. Translated: CASSIGRGTEAFF.